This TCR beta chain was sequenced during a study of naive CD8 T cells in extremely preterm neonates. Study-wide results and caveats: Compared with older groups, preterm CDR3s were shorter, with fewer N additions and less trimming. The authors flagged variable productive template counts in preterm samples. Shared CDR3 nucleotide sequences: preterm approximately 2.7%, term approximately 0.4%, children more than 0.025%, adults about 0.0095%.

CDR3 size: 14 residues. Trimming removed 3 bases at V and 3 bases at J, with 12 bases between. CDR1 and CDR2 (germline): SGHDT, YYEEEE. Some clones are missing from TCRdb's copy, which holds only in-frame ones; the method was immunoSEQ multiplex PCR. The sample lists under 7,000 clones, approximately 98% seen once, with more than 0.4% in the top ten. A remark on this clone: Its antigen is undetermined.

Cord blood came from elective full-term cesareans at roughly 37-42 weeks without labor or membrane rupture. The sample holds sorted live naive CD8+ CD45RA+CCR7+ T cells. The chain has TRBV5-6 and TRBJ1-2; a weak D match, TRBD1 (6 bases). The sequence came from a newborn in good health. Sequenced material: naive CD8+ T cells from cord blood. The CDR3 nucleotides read TGTGCCAGCAGCTCCACAGGGCTCGACTATGGCTACACCTTC. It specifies CASSSTGLDYGYTF. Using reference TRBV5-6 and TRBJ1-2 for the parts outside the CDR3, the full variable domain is DAGVTQSPTHLIKTRGQQVTLRCSPKSGHDTVSWYQQALGQGPQFIFQYYEEEERQRGNFPDRFSGHQFPNYSSELNVNALLLGDSALYLCASSSTGLDYGYTFGSGTRLTVV.